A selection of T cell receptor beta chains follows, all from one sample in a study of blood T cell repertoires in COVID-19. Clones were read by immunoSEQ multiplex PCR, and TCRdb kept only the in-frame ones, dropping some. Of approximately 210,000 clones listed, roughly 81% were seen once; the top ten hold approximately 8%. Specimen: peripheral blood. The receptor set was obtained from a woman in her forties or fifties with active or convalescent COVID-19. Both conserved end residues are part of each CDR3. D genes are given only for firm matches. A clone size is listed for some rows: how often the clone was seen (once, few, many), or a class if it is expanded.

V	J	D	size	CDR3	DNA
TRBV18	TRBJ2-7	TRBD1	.	CASSPGDRGAYEQYF	TGTGCCAGCTCACCGGGGGACAGGGGCGCTTACGAGCAGTACTTC
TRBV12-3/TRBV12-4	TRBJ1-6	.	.	CASSLRGNSPLHF	TGTGCCAGCAGTTTAAGGGGTAATTCACCCCTCCACTTT
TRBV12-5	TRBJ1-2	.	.	CASGLVRRTEPYGYTF	TGTGCTAGTGGTTTGGTAAGGAGGACAGAACCCTATGGCTACACCTTC
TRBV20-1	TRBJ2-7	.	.	CSARATEQYF	TGCAGTGCTAGAGCTACCGAGCAGTACTTC
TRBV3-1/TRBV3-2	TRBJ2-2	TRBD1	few	CASGQGAPSGTGELFF	TGTGCCAGCGGCCAGGGGGCACCTTCTGGCACCGGGGAGCTGTTTTTT
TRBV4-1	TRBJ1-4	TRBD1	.	CASSQTGTGNEKLFF	TGCGCCAGCAGCCAAACCGGGACAGGGAATGAAAAACTGTTTTTT
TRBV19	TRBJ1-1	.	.	CASSISFRGEAFF	TGTGCCAGTAGTATAAGCTTCAGGGGTGAAGCTTTCTTT
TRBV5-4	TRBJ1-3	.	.	CASSLEGTPGNTIYF	TGTGCCAGCAGCTTAGAAGGGACACCGGGAAACACCATATATTTT
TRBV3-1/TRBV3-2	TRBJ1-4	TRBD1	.	CASSQKPRDSNEKLFF	TGTGCCAGCAGCCAAAAACCCCGGGACAGTAATGAAAAACTGTTTTTT
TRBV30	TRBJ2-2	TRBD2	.	CAWHSGGGELFF	TGTGCCTGGCATTCGGGGGGCGGGGAGCTGTTTTTT
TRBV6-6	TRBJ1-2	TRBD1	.	CASTGTGTYGGYTF	TGTGCCAGCACCGGGACAGGTACCTATGGCGGCTACACCTTC
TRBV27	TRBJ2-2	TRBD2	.	CASSSPSGSTGELFF	TGTGCCAGCAGTTCCCCCAGCGGGAGTACCGGGGAGCTGTTTTTT
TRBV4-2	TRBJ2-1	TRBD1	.	CASSQRTGTYNEQFF	TGTGCCAGCAGCCAAAGGACAGGCACCTACAATGAGCAGTTCTTC
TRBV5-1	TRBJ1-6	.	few	CASSLQQGNSPLHF	TGCGCCAGCAGCTTGCAACAGGGAAATTCACCCCTCCACTTT
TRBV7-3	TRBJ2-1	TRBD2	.	CASSLSGSSGSYNEQFF	TGTGCCAGCAGCTTAAGCGGCTCTAGCGGCTCCTACAATGAGCAGTTCTTC
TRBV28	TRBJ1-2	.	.	CASNRGLGTTYGYTF	TGTGCCAGCAATCGCGGTCTTGGCACAACCTATGGCTACACCTTC
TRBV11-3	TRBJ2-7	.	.	CASSLVARGSYEQYF	TGTGCCAGCAGCTTAGTAGCCAGGGGAAGCTACGAGCAGTACTTC
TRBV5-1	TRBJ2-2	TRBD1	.	CASSGDRNTGELFF	TGCGCCAGCAGCGGGGACAGGAACACCGGGGAGCTGTTTTTT
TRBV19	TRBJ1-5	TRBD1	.	CASRAGQGPNQPQHF	TGTGCCAGTAGGGCGGGACAGGGTCCTAATCAGCCCCAGCATTTT
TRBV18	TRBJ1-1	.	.	CASSPTFRDTEAFF	TGTGCCAGCTCACCGACCTTTCGGGACACTGAAGCTTTCTTT
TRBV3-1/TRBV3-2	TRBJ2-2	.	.	CASSLNTGELFF	TGTGCCAGCAGTCTGAACACCGGGGAGCTGTTTTTT
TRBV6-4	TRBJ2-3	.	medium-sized	CASSDGDGTDTQYF	TGTGCCAGCAGTGACGGAGATGGCACAGATACGCAGTATTTT
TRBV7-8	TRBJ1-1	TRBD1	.	CASSLGYGTVSTEAFF	TGTGCCAGCAGCTTAGGCTACGGGACAGTATCCACTGAAGCTTTCTTT
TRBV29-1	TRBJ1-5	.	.	CSVAGSNQPQHF	TGCAGCGTTGCAGGTAGCAATCAGCCCCAGCATTTT
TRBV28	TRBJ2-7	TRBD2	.	CASSSPAGGIYEQYF	TGTGCCAGCAGTTCCCCTGCGGGGGGCATCTACGAGCAGTACTTC
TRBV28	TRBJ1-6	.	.	CASSTPQGPGSPLHF	TGTGCCAGCAGTACACCACAGGGACCGGGTTCACCCCTCCACTTT
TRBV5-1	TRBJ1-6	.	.	CASSFGGSSYNSPLHF	TGCGCCAGCAGCTTTGGGGGGAGCTCCTATAATTCACCCCTCCACTTT
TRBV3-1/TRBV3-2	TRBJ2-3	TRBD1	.	CASSQRTGTRRRDTQYF	TGTGCCAGCAGCCAGCGGACAGGGACGCGCCGTCGAGATACGCAGTATTTT
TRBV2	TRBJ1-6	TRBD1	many	CASVAGGTYNSPLHF	TGTGCCAGCGTGGCAGGGGGGACCTATAATTCACCCCTCCACTTT
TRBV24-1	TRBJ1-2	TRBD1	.	CATSEGQGDIYGYTF	TGTGCCACCAGTGAGGGACAGGGGGACATCTATGGCTACACCTTC
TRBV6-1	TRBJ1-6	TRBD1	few	CASSEGQSPHSPLHF	TGTGCCAGCAGTGAGGGACAGTCCCCCCATTCACCCCTCCACTTT
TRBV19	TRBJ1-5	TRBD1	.	CASTEGTGGKRSNQPQHF	TGTGCCAGTACGGAGGGGACAGGGGGGAAAAGGAGCAATCAGCCCCAGCATTTT
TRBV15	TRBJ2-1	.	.	CATSLPYNEQFF	TGTGCCACCAGCCTACCCTACAATGAGCAGTTCTTC
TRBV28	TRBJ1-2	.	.	CASSLLAVYGYTF	TGTGCCAGCAGTTTATTGGCAGTCTATGGCTACACCTTC
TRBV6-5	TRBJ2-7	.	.	CASSSASIEGSYEQYF	TGTGCCAGCAGTTCCGCTAGTATAGAGGGTTCCTACGAGCAGTACTTC
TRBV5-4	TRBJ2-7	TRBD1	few	CASSLPGQRSYEQYF	TGTGCCAGCAGCTTACCGGGACAGCGCTCCTACGAGCAGTACTTC
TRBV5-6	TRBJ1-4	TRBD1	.	CASSLPGQGYEKLFF	TGTGCCAGCAGCTTACCGGGACAGGGGTATGAAAAACTGTTTTTT
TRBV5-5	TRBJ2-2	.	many	CASSLYLSDSRELFF	TGTGCCAGCAGCTTGTATCTAAGCGACAGCCGGGAGCTGTTTTTT
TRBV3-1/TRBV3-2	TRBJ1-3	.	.	CASSHTGNTIYF	TGTGCCAGCAGCCATACTGGAAACACCATATATTTT
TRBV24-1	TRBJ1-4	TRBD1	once	CATSDLHPRDRGFATNEKLFF	TGTGCCACCAGTGATTTGCACCCCCGGGACAGGGGTTTTGCAACTAATGAAAAACTGTTTTTT
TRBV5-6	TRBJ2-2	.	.	CASQSTGLGTGELFF	TGTGCCAGCCAGAGTACGGGGTTAGGCACCGGGGAGCTGTTTTTT